This paragraph reports one T cell receptor (beta chain). Its antigen is as yet unknown. One end of the junction fails to match germline, which may point to a read error. Runs used v3.0 of the immunoSEQ assay and were done at survey level. Clones were read by immunoSEQ multiplex PCR, and TCRdb kept only the in-frame ones, dropping some. The sample comprises 25,000 to 35,000 clones, roughly 92% of which are singletons, and around 6.4% rests with the top ten. The source of the sample is a study of long-term antiretroviral therapy in people with HIV. About the study: The 2015 immediate-ART recommendation came about a decade after the earliest samples.

The CDR3 is 15 residues long. CDR1 PRHDT and CDR2 FYEKMQ come from the germline V gene (reference sequence). Whole-study findings and limits: All blood samples came from the years 2004 to 2017, possibly under older ART regimens. At every time point, clones expanded before ART dominated the repertoire.

V usage is TRBV13 and J usage is TRBJ1-2; D possibly corresponds to TRBD1 (5 bases). This receptor was taken from a woman between 35 and 50 years old with HIV. The source material was unsorted PBMCs, sampled almost 6.7 years after starting antiretroviral therapy. CDR3 coding DNA: TGTGCCAGCAGCTTATTTTCCGGGACTAAATATGGCTACACCTTC. The encoded protein is CASSLFSGTKYGYTF.